These 5 T cell receptor beta chains originate from one sample sequenced in a study of naive and memory T cell subsets. Amplification of ligated cDNA took four PCR rounds with SP2 and nested alpha and beta constant primers. TCRdb re-called the UMI-ligation and nested PCR reads through MiXCR, storing one row per CDR3 protein. The sample lists fewer than 30,000 distinct CDR3 sequences; 5% to 5.5% were seen once. An oligonucleotide containing a UMI was ligated to the 3' end of TCR cDNA. The sequencing input was blood. The receptors here all came from an adult in good health.

The sample holds many counts of this clonotype. The J gene is TRBJ2-7, the V gene TRBV20-1; 7 bases map to TRBD2. The CDR3 runs 15 residues. Unmatched junction bases numbered 11, after V lost 4 bases and J lost 2 bases. Germline CDR1 is DFQATT and CDR2 is SNEGSKA (reference sequence). The CDR3 sequence: CSAIDNLAGAYEQYF. The CDR3 nucleotides are TGCAGTGCTATAGACAATCTGGCGGGAGCCTACGAGCAGTACTTC.

The sample holds one count of this clonotype. This sequence may be a read error, since a much larger clone differs from it by one base. This CDR3 is CASSYKTRGGAYGYTF. As DNA, the CDR3 is TGTGCCAGCAGTTACAAAACAAGAGGAGGGGCGTATGGCTACACCTTC. V gene TRBV6-5 combines with J gene TRBJ1-2, with D possibly being TRBD1 (5 bases). CDR1 and CDR2 from the germline V gene are MNHEY and SVGAGI. This CDR3 comprises 16 residues. V gave up 2 bases and J gave up 5 bases, with 18 bases separating them.

This clonotype was counted ten times or more. The chain joins TRBV20-1 to TRBJ1-5; no clear D gene. Trimming pared 4 bases from V and 1 base from J, leaving 11 bases between. The V gene's germline CDR1 is DFQATT and CDR2 SNEGSKA (reference sequence). This CDR3 has 14 residues. The CDR3 loop is CSATTPASNQPQHF. The CDR3, as DNA: TGCAGTGCTACTACCCCAGCCAGCAATCAGCCCCAGCATTTT.

There are many counts of this clonotype. The chain carries TRBV30 and TRBJ2-7, with D possibly being TRBD2 (6 bases). CDR3 size: 12 residues. Trimming took 6 bases from V and 6 from J, leaving 15 bases between them. Germline lookup yields CDR1 GTSNPN and CDR2 SVGIG (reference sequence). For the CDR3, the DNA is TGTGCCTGCCACCAGGGAGGTTTCGAGCAGTACTTC. Translation: CACHQGGFEQYF.

This clonotype was found many times. The rearrangement joins TRBV4-3 to TRBJ1-5; a possible D gene is TRBD1 (5 bases). V was cut by 0 bases and J by 4 bases, with 10 bases left in between. Germline CDR1 LGHNA, CDR2 YSLEER. The CDR3 runs 15 residues. CDR3 nucleotide sequence: TGCGCCAGCAGCCAAGATCAGGGTTTTAATCAGCCCCAGCATTTT. Amino acids: CASSQDQGFNQPQHF.